Listed here is a single T cell receptor (beta chain). These data come from a study of control samples from healthy donors and cancer patients. The germline V and J ends were trimmed by 3 bases and 4 bases, with 14 bases remaining between them. The CDR3 consists of 15 residues. The germline CDR1 and CDR2 sequences are KGHSH and LQKENI. Using immunoSEQ multiplex PCR, the repertoire was profiled, and TCRdb retains in-frame clones only, with some absent. Here the sample spans some 120,000 clones, 70% to 90% being singletons. This clonotype was obtained from a man in his 60s in good health. The sample taken for sequencing was blood. This chain joins TRBV18 and TRBJ2-3, with D tentatively TRBD2 (6 bases). CDR3 sequence: CASSPRLGFADTQYF. CDR3 coding DNA: TGTGCCAGCTCACCTAGACTAGGTTTCGCAGATACGCAGTATTTT.